The source of this TCR beta chain is a study of T cell changes during pregnancy in multiple sclerosis. Here immunoSEQ multiplex PCR was the method, and the copy in TCRdb shows in-frame clones only, minus some. The table records 30,000 to 40,000 clones, over 80% of them present only once. The CDR3 is made up of 15 amino acids. The V and J ends lost 4 bases and 7 bases respectively, with 20 bases between them. The germline V gene encodes CDR1 SGHNT and CDR2 YYREEE (reference sequence). Sequencing used CD4+ T cells from peripheral blood mononuclear cells, obtained in the third trimester of pregnancy. The chain links TRBV5-4 to TRBJ1-2, with no clear D. This receptor was taken from a female donor in good health, enrolled as a control in a pregnancy study. The CDR3 here is CASSRGPRTLGGYTF. CDR3 DNA sequence: TGTGCCAGCAGCAGAGGGCCCAGGACTCTCGGTGGCTACACCTTC.